These 16 T cell receptor beta chains were sequenced from one sample in a study of blood T cell repertoires in COVID-19. TCRdb's table, derived via immunoSEQ multiplex PCR, lists solely in-frame clones and lacks some. The data contain some 290,000 clones, around nine tenths of them seen just once; the ten biggest clones take up roughly 10%. Sample: peripheral blood. The source is a woman younger than 45 with COVID-19, enrolled during active disease.

This clone was counted only a few times. This chain joins TRBV7-9 and TRBJ2-7; maybe TRBD2 (5 bases). CDR3 length equals 17 residues. Germline values: CDR1 SEHNR, CDR2 FQNEAQ (reference sequence). V lost 5 bases to trimming and J lost 0 bases, with 20 bases between them. DNA for the CDR3: TGTGCCAGCAGCCCCCCAACGGGGTACCATGCCTCCTACGAGCAGTACTTC. Translating it yields CASSPPTGYHASYEQYF.

This chain links TRBV19 with TRBJ2-1; D ambiguous. The germline V gene encodes CDR1 LNHDA and CDR2 SQIVND (reference sequence). CDR3 size: 15 residues. V lost 1 base and J lost 2, with 9 bases in between. CDR3 region: CASSIGAEPYNEQFF. Here the CDR3 DNA reads TGTGCCAGTAGTATAGGGGCCGAGCCCTACAATGAGCAGTTCTTC.

The sample holds one count of this clone. The chain recombines TRBV5-1 with TRBJ1-1; 7 bases match TRBD1. V lost 3 bases and J lost 4; bases outside the gene matches: 9. Germline assignment: CDR1 SGHRS and CDR2 YFSETQ. CDR3 size: 15 residues. CDR3 nucleotides: TGCGCCAGCAGCTGGAACAGGGGCCAAATCACTGAAGCTTTCTTT. Translated, it gives CASSWNRGQITEAFF.

This clone showed up just once. The gene calls are TRBV5-1 and TRBJ2-7; tentative D call: TRBD2 (5 bases). CDR3 length: 15 residues. Germline CDR1 SGHRS, CDR2 YFSETQ. Trimming shortened V by 4 bases and J by 4 bases, and 18 bases separated the two germline ends. Written as DNA, the CDR3 is TGCGCCAGCAGCCCGAGAGGAGGTATAATATACGAGCAGTACTTC. It is translated as CASSPRGGIIYEQYF.

V gene TRBV5-5 combines with J gene TRBJ2-1; 7 bases fit TRBD1. V lost 6 bases to trimming and J lost 11 bases; unmatched junction nucleotides: 11. Germline-derived CDR1 and CDR2 are SGHKS and YYEKEE (reference sequence). The length of the CDR3 is 13 residues. The CDR3 nucleotides are TGTGCCAGCACCCGGCTGACAGGGTATAAGCAGTTCTTC. Translation gives CASTRLTGYKQFF.

The rearrangement uses TRBV5-6 and TRBJ1-3; D uncertain. The CDR3 totals 13 residues. The germline gives CDR1 SGHDT, CDR2 YYEEEE. V dropped 7 bases and J dropped 2 bases, with 10 bases sitting between them. CDR3 coding DNA: TGTGCCAGCCCCACGAGGGCTGGAAACACCATATATTTT. Translating it yields CASPTRAGNTIYF.

A few counts support this clone. The V gene is TRBV13, the J gene TRBJ2-3; TRBD1 agrees at 7 bases. The V gene end was trimmed by 5 bases and the J gene end by 5 bases; junction bases not matched to a gene: 16. This CDR3 region has 17 residues. From germline, CDR1 is PRHDT and CDR2 FYEKMQ (reference sequence). CDR3 amino acids: CASSRPGTARSGDTQYF. The CDR3 nucleotides read TGTGCCAGCAGCCGGCCGGGGACAGCGCGGAGCGGAGATACGCAGTATTTT. The variable domain in full, completed from reference TRBV13 and TRBJ2-3, reads AAGVIQSPRHLIKEKRETATLKCYPIPRHDTVYWYQQGPGQDPQFLISFYEKMQSDKGSIPDRFSAQQFSDYHSELNMSSLELGDSALYFCASSRPGTARSGDTQYFGPGTRLTVL.

J is TRBJ2-2 and V is TRBV5-1; D is unclear. Trimming removed 9 bases from V and 2 bases from J, with 14 bases in between. The CDR3 covers 14 residues. In germline, CDR1 is SGHRS, CDR2 YFSETQ. The CDR3 sequence is CATTLGANTGELFF. As DNA, the CDR3 is TGCGCCACCACCCTAGGTGCAAACACCGGGGAGCTGTTTTTT.

The chain uses TRBV5-8 and TRBJ2-4, with D possibly TRBD1 on 6 matching bases. V was trimmed by 2 bases and J by 6 bases, leaving 12 bases between them. Germline V CDR1 and CDR2: SGHTS, YDEGEE. The CDR3 totals 14 residues. This CDR3 reads CASSLGQGRNIQYF. The CDR3 DNA reads TGTGCCAGCAGCTTAGGGCAGGGGAGAAACATTCAGTACTTC.

The chain carries TRBV13 and TRBJ2-2; 7 bases match TRBD2. This CDR3 has 14 amino acids. The ends lost 4 bases at V and 4 bases at J; junction bases unmatched: 3. CDR1 is PRHDT and CDR2 is FYEKMQ in the germline V gene (reference sequence). As DNA, the CDR3 is TGTGCCAGCAGCTCGGGACTATCCACCGGGGAGCTGTTTTTT. As protein: CASSSGLSTGELFF.

The chain is built from TRBV7-9 and TRBJ1-2, with D uncertain. This CDR3 contains 14 residues. The V end lost 0 bases, the J end lost 4 bases, and 9 bases lay between the germline ends. Germline CDR1 is SEHNR and CDR2 is FQNEAQ (reference sequence). For the CDR3, the DNA is TGTGCCAGCAGCTTAGCCGGTCCCGGCTATGGCTACACCTTC. This encodes CASSLAGPGYGYTF.

The chain carries TRBV6-2 or TRBV6-3 and TRBJ2-7; D gene unclear. The CDR3 totals 14 residues. The germline V gene has CDR1 MNHEY and CDR2 SVGEGT. The V end lost 3 bases, the J end lost 3 bases, and 12 bases lay between the germline ends. CDR3 coding DNA: TGTGCCAGCAGTTATCTGTCAAGCCGCTACGAGCAGTACTTC. It yields the protein CASSYLSSRYEQYF.

This sequence joins TRBV29-1 and TRBJ1-2; TRBD1 matches 8 bases. Trimming took 4 bases from V and 8 from J; bases not matched to a gene: 6. Germline CDR1 reads SQVTM; CDR2 reads ANQGSEA. This CDR3 has 12 amino acids. In nucleotides, the CDR3 is TGCAGCGTTGGCGGACAGGGAGACGGCTACACCTTC. This sequence encodes CSVGGQGDGYTF.

This clone was seen a single time. The chain is built from TRBV12-3 or TRBV12-4 and TRBJ2-5; D remains unclear. This CDR3 comprises 12 residues. Trimming removed 8 bases from V and 5 bases from J, with 12 bases in between. CDR3 nucleotides: TGTGCCAGCGGATTAGTGCGGGAGACCCAGTACTTC. This gives the protein CASGLVRETQYF.

The rearrangement joins TRBV19 to TRBJ2-1; 9 bases map to TRBD2. The CDR3 has 16 residues. CDR1 and CDR2 (germline): LNHDA, SQIVND (reference sequence). The ends lost 9 bases at V and 4 bases at J; junction bases unmatched: 13. Here the CDR3 reads CASLGRGGFLYNEQFF. For the CDR3, the DNA is TGTGCCAGCCTGGGGCGGGGGGGCTTCTTGTACAATGAGCAGTTCTTC.

This chain uses TRBV4-1 with TRBJ1-5, with 10 positions matching TRBD1. Germline V CDR1 and CDR2: MGHRA, YSYEKL. Unmatched junction bases numbered 6, after V lost 3 bases and J lost 4 bases. The CDR3 is made up of 16 amino acids. The CDR3: CASSHRTGGSNQPQHF. CDR3 nucleotides: TGCGCCAGCAGCCACCGGACAGGGGGTTCTAATCAGCCCCAGCATTTT.